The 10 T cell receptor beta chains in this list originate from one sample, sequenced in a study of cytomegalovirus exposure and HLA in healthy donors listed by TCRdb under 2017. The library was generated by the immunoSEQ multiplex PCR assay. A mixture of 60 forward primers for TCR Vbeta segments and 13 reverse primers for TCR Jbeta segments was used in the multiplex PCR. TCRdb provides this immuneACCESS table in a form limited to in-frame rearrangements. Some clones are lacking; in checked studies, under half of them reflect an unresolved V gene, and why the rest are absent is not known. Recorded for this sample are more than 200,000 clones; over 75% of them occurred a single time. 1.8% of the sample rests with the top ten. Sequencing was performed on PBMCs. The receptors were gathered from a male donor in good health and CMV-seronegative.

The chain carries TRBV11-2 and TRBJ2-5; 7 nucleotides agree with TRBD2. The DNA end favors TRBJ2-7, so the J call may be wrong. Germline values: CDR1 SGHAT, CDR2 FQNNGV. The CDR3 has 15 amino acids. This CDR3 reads CASSLSSGSSYEQYF. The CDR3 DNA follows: TGTGCCAGCAGCTTAAGTAGCGGGTCATCCTACGAGCAGTACTTC.

The CDR3: CASTRLFAEAFF. The CDR3 DNA reads as TGTGCCAGCACCCGTCTGTTCGCTGAAGCTTTCTTT. V gene TRBV28 combines with J gene TRBJ1-1; no reliable D call. The germline V gene encodes CDR1 MDHEN and CDR2 SYDVKM. V gave up 7 bases and J gave up 6 bases, with 12 bases separating them. There are 12 residues in the CDR3.

The CDR3 region is CASSVGGRTGIHEQYF. The DNA of the CDR3 is TGTGCCAGCAGCGTAGGGGGCCGGACAGGGATCCACGAGCAGTACTTC. The rearrangement links TRBV9 to TRBJ2-7, with 8 bases aligning to TRBD1. The germline V gene has CDR1 SGDLS and CDR2 YYNGEE. V was pared by 0 bases and J by 5 bases, with 10 bases of the junction left unmatched. The length of the CDR3 is 16 residues.

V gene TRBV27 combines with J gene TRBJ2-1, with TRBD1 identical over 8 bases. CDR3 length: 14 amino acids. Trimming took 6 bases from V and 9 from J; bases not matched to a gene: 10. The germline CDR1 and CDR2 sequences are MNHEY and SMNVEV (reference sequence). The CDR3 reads CASSPTGANVEQFF. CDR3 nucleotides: TGTGCCAGCAGCCCGACAGGGGCGAACGTTGAGCAGTTCTTC.

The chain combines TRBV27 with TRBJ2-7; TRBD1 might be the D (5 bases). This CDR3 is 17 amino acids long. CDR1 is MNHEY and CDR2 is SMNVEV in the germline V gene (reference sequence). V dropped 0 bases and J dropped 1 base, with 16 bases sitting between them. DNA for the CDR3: TGTGCCAGCAGTTTATCACGTGCAGGGTCACAGTCCTACGAGCAGTACTTC. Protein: CASSLSRAGSQSYEQYF.

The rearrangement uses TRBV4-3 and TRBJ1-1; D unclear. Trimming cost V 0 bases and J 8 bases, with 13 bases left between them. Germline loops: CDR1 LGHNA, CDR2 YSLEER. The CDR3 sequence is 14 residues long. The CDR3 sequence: CASSQEVPRLEAFF. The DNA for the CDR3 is TGCGCCAGCAGCCAAGAAGTCCCGAGGTTAGAAGCTTTCTTT.

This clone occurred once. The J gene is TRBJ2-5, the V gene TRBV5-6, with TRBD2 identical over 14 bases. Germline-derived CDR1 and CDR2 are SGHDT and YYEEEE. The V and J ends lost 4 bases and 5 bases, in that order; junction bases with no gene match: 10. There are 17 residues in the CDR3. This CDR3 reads CASSRTSGRPGRETQYF. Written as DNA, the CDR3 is TGTGCCAGCAGCCGGACTAGCGGGAGGCCCGGGAGGGAGACCCAGTACTTC. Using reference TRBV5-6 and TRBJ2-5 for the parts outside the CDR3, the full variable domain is DAGVTQSPTHLIKTRGQQVTLRCSPKSGHDTVSWYQQALGQGPQFIFQYYEEEERQRGNFPDRFSGHQFPNYSSELNVNALLLGDSALYLCASSRTSGRPGRETQYFGPGTRLLVL.

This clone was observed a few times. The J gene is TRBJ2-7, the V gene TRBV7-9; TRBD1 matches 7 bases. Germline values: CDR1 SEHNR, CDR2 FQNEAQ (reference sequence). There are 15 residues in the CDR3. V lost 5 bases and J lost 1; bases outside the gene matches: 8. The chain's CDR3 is CASSPQRDRSYEQYF. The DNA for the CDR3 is TGTGCCAGCAGCCCCCAGAGGGACAGATCCTACGAGCAGTACTTC.

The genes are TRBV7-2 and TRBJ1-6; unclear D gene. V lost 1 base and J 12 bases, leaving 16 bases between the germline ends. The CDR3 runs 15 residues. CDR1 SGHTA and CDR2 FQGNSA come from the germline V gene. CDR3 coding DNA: TGTGCCAGCAGCTTAGAGCCCGGAAGCCGAGGACCCCTCCACTTT. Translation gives CASSLEPGSRGPLHF.

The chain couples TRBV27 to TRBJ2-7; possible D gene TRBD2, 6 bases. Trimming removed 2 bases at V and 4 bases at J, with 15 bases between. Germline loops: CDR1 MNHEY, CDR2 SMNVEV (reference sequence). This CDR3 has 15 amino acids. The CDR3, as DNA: TGTGCCAGCAGTTTACTGGCGGGAAGCGCGTACGAGCAGTACTTC. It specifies CASSLLAGSAYEQYF.